This TCR beta chain was obtained from a study of CD8 T cells in ankylosing spondylitis. The study, taken as a whole, reports: Matched synovial fluid from ankylosing spondylitis patients was reported to be enriched for disease-linked clones.

Many counts were recorded for this clonotype. Antigen specificity is unknown. CDR1 and CDR2 from the germline V gene are DFQATT and SNEGSKA (reference sequence). This CDR3 region has 15 residues. V gave up 4 bases and J gave up 5 bases, with 20 bases separating them. 5'-RACE, quantitative and with molecular barcodes, yielded the TCR beta libraries. Each CDR3 protein is one row after TCRdb ran MiXCR on the 5' RACE reads. The table lists 200,000 to 250,000 distinct CDR3 sequences, under 8.5% of them singletons. The chain is built from TRBV20-1 and TRBJ2-5; tentative D call: TRBD1 (7 bases). The TCR sequence derives from a female donor with ankylosing spondylitis or in good health (not recorded which). The sequencing sample was made of blood, either unsorted or a sorted T cell fraction (not recorded which). The CDR3 spells CSAKGRRGRLETQYF. CDR3 bases: TGCAGTGCTAAAGGGAGGAGGGGGCGTTTGGAGACCCAGTACTTC.